The source of this T cell receptor (beta chain) is a study of response to subunit inactivated influenza vaccine. General study results and limits: Authors suggested seasonal influenza vaccinations each recruit few new T cells.

One entry per CDR3 protein, called by TCRdb with MiXCR from the RT-PCR reads. This table has about 650,000 distinct CDR3 sequences, approximately 14% appearing once. A remark on this clonotype: Its antigen is not identified.

The germline V and J ends were trimmed by 2 bases and 5 bases, with 12 bases remaining between them. The germline V gene has CDR1 MNHEY and CDR2 SVGAGI. The CDR3 runs to 15 residues. This TCR was sampled from a man aged 50 to 60 who received an inactivated influenza vaccine. The V and J genes are TRBV6-5 and TRBJ2-2, with D possibly being TRBD1 (6 bases). The starting material was PBMCs from blood, obtained about 12 days after vaccination. The CDR3, as DNA: TGTGCCAGCAGTTACCGCCCCGGGACAACCGGGGAGCTGTTTTTT. This translates into CASSYRPGTTGELFF.